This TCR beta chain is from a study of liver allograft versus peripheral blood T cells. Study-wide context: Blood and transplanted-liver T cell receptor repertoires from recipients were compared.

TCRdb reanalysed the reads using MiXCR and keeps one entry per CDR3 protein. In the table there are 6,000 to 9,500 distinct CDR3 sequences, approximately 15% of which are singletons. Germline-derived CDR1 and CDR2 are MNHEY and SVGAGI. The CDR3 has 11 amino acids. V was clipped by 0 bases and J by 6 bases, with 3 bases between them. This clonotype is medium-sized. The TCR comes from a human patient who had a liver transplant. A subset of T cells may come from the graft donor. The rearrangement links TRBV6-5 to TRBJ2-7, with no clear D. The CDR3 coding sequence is TGTGCCAGCAGTTACTCGAGCGAGCAGTACTTC. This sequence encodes CASSYSSEQYF.